This entry features one T cell receptor (beta chain) sequence. Libraries were prepared by immunoSEQ multiplex PCR; TCRdb keeps only in-frame clonotypes and omits some of them. The sample lists roughly 1,500,000 clones, 95% to 99% occurring once. V lost 6 bases and J lost 7, with 25 bases in between. Germline CDR1 MDHEN, CDR2 SYDVKM. The CDR3 extends over 17 amino acids. These data are taken from a study of shared clonotypes between healthy human individuals. The TCR originated in a man aged 25 to 40 in good health. The sequenced material came from naive CD4+ T cells sorted from blood. Regarding subset: CD45RA+ positively selected. This chain links TRBV28 with TRBJ1-5, with D perhaps matching TRBD1 (5 bases). The CDR3 spells CASSRPRVWGDEQPQHF. The CDR3 DNA reads TGTGCCAGCAGCCGTCCGAGGGTCTGGGGGGATGAGCAGCCCCAGCATTTT.